The 5 T cell receptor beta chains reported below all come from one sample, sequenced in a study of cytomegalovirus exposure and HLA in healthy donors. Vbeta (60) and Jbeta (13) primers were used in the PCR. The method was immunoSEQ multiplex PCR; TCRdb's version includes in-frame clones alone and lacks a portion of them. Among tens of thousands of clones, around 60% were seen once, and the ten largest hold around 5.8%. Sequencing was performed on PBMCs. The source is a man aged 25 to 45 in good health and CMV-seropositive.

The chain is built from TRBV7-2 and TRBJ1-5; TRBD1 aligns across 11 bases. CDR1 and CDR2 (germline): SGHTA, FQGNSA. J gave up 6 bases and V 5 bases, and 3 bases lay outside the gene matches. The CDR3 has 14 amino acids. The CDR3 reads CASSPGTGGQPQHF. In nucleotides, the CDR3 is TGTGCCAGCAGCCCTGGGACAGGGGGTCAGCCCCAGCATTTT.

The rearrangement joins TRBV29-1 to TRBJ2-2; 7 positions agree with TRBD1. With 7 bases clipped from V and 0 bases from J, the junction kept 5 bases outside the gene matches. Germline V gives CDR1 SQVTM, CDR2 ANQGSEA. The CDR3 sequence is 14 residues long. In DNA, the CDR3 is TGCAGCGCCTCGACAGGGCCGAACACCGGGGAGCTGTTTTTT. This codes for CSASTGPNTGELFF.

The V gene is TRBV9, the J gene TRBJ2-3; D unresolved. V lost 1 base, J lost 5 bases, and 20 bases lay in between. The CDR3 totals 17 residues. Germline V gene data show CDR1 as SGDLS and CDR2 as YYNGEE. This CDR3 is CASSVLERPNSGDTQYF. The CDR3 bases are TGTGCCAGCAGCGTATTGGAGCGCCCAAATTCTGGAGATACGCAGTATTTT.

V and J are TRBV6-4 and TRBJ2-2; TRBD2 agrees at 11 bases. V lost 7 bases to trimming and J lost 0 bases; unmatched junction nucleotides: 4. This CDR3 is built from 16 residues. The V gene's germline CDR1 is MRHNA and CDR2 SNTAGT. The CDR3 loop reads CASKRLAGPNTGELFF. In nucleotides, the CDR3 is TGTGCCAGCAAAAGACTAGCGGGGCCGAACACCGGGGAGCTGTTTTTT.

The chain is built from TRBV28 and TRBJ2-1, with D perhaps TRBD2 (5 bases). The germline V gene has CDR1 MDHEN and CDR2 SYDVKM. This CDR3 is built from 15 residues. The V end lost 1 base, the J end lost 7 bases, and 14 bases lay between the germline ends. The CDR3 protein is CASSLYRRETNEQFF. In DNA, the CDR3 is TGTGCCAGCAGTTTATATCGAAGGGAGACGAATGAGCAGTTCTTC. The full variable domain, in which reference TRBV28 and TRBJ2-1 provide the parts outside the CDR3, is DVKVTQSSRYLVKRTGEKVFLECVQDMDHENMFWYRQDPGLGLRLIYFSYDVKMKEKGDIPEGYSVSREKKERFSLILESASTNQTSMYLCASSLYRRETNEQFFGPGTRLTVL.